This T cell receptor (beta chain) was found in a study of cytomegalovirus exposure and HLA in healthy donors. Germline-derived CDR1 and CDR2 are MNHNY and SVGAGI (reference sequence). With 5 bases removed from V and 8 bases from J, the gap between germline ends came to 10 bases. The CDR3 spans 11 residues. Concerning this clone: No antigen is known for it.

The study's findings and limits: In a later analysis, an Asian-associated ancestry cluster reportedly showed fewer N-insertions than the roughly 650-donor mean. When the data were analyzed later, several of the most significant clusters appeared to be linked to common viral pathogens. HLA restriction was apparent for most CMV-associated TCR beta chains in a later analysis.

Researchers ran the PCR with 60 Vbeta and 13 Jbeta primers. Generated by immunoSEQ multiplex PCR, the TCRdb table keeps only in-frame clones and is missing some. The sample has more than 80,000 clones, 75% seen once. The clonotype originates from a male donor in good health and CMV-seropositive. V and J are TRBV6-6 and TRBJ2-7, with D tentatively TRBD1 (5 bases). Input material: PBMCs. The CDR3 protein is CASSPDRKQYF. CDR3 in DNA: TGTGCCAGCAGTCCTGACAGAAAGCAGTACTTC.